What follows are 15 T cell receptor beta chains derived from one specimen sequenced in a study of T cell changes during pregnancy in multiple sclerosis. Produced via immunoSEQ multiplex PCR; TCRdb's table is partial and in-frame only. The sample has roughly 30,000 clones; 88% are singletons. Sequencing used CD4+ T cells from peripheral blood mononuclear cells, obtained in the first trimester of pregnancy. The receptors here all came from a female donor in good health, enrolled as a control in a pregnancy study.

V gene TRBV25-1 combines with J gene TRBJ1-2, with D perhaps matching TRBD1 (5 bases). V was pared by 5 bases and J by 2 bases, with 9 bases between. The CDR3 totals 13 residues. Looked up from germline, CDR1 is MGHDK and CDR2 is SYGVNS. The CDR3 DNA follows: TGTGCCAGCAGTACTCGACAGAACTATGGCTACACCTTC. This encodes CASSTRQNYGYTF.

This clone has more than one count but fewer than ten. V is TRBV9 and J is TRBJ1-1; TRBD1 matches at 8 bases. The CDR3 extends over 13 amino acids. Trimming removed 4 bases from V and 8 bases from J; junction bases left unmatched: 7. The V gene's germline CDR1 is SGDLS and CDR2 YYNGEE. The CDR3 loop is CASSLRGQGEAFF. The CDR3, as DNA: TGTGCCAGCAGCCTCAGGGGGCAGGGAGAAGCTTTCTTT.

V is TRBV21-1 and J is TRBJ1-2. TRBV21-1 is an annotated pseudogene. This CDR3 is 14 amino acids long. Here the CDR3 reads CASSSGWGNYGYTF. CDR3 DNA: TGTGCCAGCAGTTCGGGGTGGGGTAACTATGGCTACACCTTC.

The chain recombines TRBV5-1 with TRBJ2-6; no reliable D call. CDR1 is SGHRS and CDR2 is YFSETQ in the germline V gene. The CDR3 sequence is 15 residues long. The V end was cut by 4 bases, the J end by 3 bases, with 11 bases between. The CDR3 protein is CASSPLYSGANVLTF. The CDR3 DNA reads as TGCGCCAGCAGCCCGCTTTATAGTGGGGCCAACGTCCTGACTTTC.

The CDR3 here is CASSAGQGLNSPLHF. DNA for the CDR3: TGTGCCAGTAGTGCAGGACAGGGCCTGAATTCACCCCTCCACTTT. The chain employs TRBV19 and TRBJ1-6; 8 bases match TRBD1. Germline trimming cut 5 bases from V and 7 bases from J; bases unmatched to any gene: 7. Germline V gives CDR1 LNHDA, CDR2 SQIVND (reference sequence). The CDR3 has 15 amino acids.

A few counts support this clone. The chain couples TRBV7-3 to TRBJ2-3, with 16 nucleotides matching TRBD2. CDR1 is SGHTA and CDR2 is FQGTGA in the germline V gene. The CDR3 extends over 17 amino acids. The V and J ends lost 5 bases and 4 bases, in that order; junction bases with no gene match: 6. The CDR3 loop reads CASSKGTSGGAADTQYF. The CDR3 nucleotides are TGTGCCAGCAGCAAGGGGACTAGCGGGGGGGCGGCAGATACGCAGTATTTT.

The CDR3, as DNA: TGTGCCAGTAGGCTAGACAGGCGGCTTGAAGCTTTCTTT. Translating it yields CASRLDRRLEAFF. The rearrangement joins TRBV19 to TRBJ1-1; D possibly corresponds to TRBD1 (6 bases). The CDR3 extends over 13 amino acids. Germline V gene data show CDR1 as LNHDA and CDR2 as SQIVND (reference sequence). V was trimmed by 6 bases and J by 7 bases, leaving 15 bases between them.

This chain links TRBV4-2 with TRBJ2-1, with 7 bases matching TRBD2. Germline CDR1 and CDR2: LGHNA and YNFKEQ. This CDR3 has 16 residues. J lost 0 bases, V lost 0 bases, and 2 bases had no gene match. CDR3 nucleotide sequence: TGTGCCAGCAGCCAAGAACTAGCGATCTCCTACAATGAGCAGTTCTTC. This codes for CASSQELAISYNEQFF.

This rearrangement joins TRBV5-1 to TRBJ2-3, with 11 bases that match TRBD1. The CDR3 sequence is 14 residues long. The V segment lost 5 bases and the J segment 5 bases; nucleotides outside the gene matches: 4. From germline, CDR1 is SGHRS and CDR2 YFSETQ. The CDR3 sequence is CASRPGTGGDTQYF. In DNA, the CDR3 is TGCGCCAGCAGACCCGGGACAGGGGGAGATACGCAGTATTTT.

The CDR3 sequence is CASSLATWRTGELFF. DNA for the CDR3: TGTGCCAGCAGCTTGGCCACCTGGAGAACCGGGGAGCTGTTTTTT. This chain links TRBV5-8 with TRBJ2-2; D unresolved. V was clipped by 0 bases and J by 5 bases, with 11 bases between them. Germline V CDR1 and CDR2: SGHTS, YDEGEE. This CDR3 comprises 15 residues.

The chain recombines TRBV18 with TRBJ2-5; the match to TRBD1 covers 10 bases. Germline V CDR1 and CDR2: KGHSH, LQKENI. J was trimmed by 3 bases and V by 2 bases; bases with no gene match: 9. The CDR3 is made up of 17 amino acids. The CDR3: CASSPFTKGTGEETQYF. The CDR3 region has the DNA TGTGCCAGCTCACCATTTACCAAAGGGACAGGGGAAGAGACCCAGTACTTC.

The sample holds one count of this clone. The genes are TRBV11-3 and TRBJ1-2; D is perhaps TRBD1 (6 bases). V gave up 1 base and J gave up 3 bases, with 18 bases separating them. The CDR3 sequence is 17 residues long. CDR1 and CDR2 from the germline V gene are SGHNT and YENEEA. The CDR3 is CASSLATDRFSHYGYTF. CDR3 nucleotide sequence: TGTGCCAGCAGCTTAGCTACCGACAGGTTCTCCCACTATGGCTACACCTTC.

The chain recombines TRBV5-1 with TRBJ1-1; 8 nucleotides line up with TRBD1. The CDR3 is made up of 14 amino acids. Losses at the gene ends were 3 bases for V and 3 bases for J; bases not matched to a gene: 4. The germline CDR1 and CDR2 sequences are SGHRS and YFSETQ. The CDR3 protein is CASSSDRVHTEAFF. Here the CDR3 DNA reads TGCGCCAGCAGCTCGGACAGGGTCCACACTGAAGCTTTCTTT.

The V gene is TRBV30, the J gene TRBJ1-2; maybe TRBD1 (5 bases). This CDR3 has 13 residues. Trimming took off 0 bases at V and 2 bases at J, with 7 bases between the two ends. Germline V gives CDR1 GTSNPN, CDR2 SVGIG (reference sequence). This CDR3 is CAWSVSGNYGYTF. The DNA for the CDR3 is TGTGCCTGGAGTGTGTCAGGGAACTATGGCTACACCTTC.

This clone appeared a single time. This chain connects TRBV7-6 to TRBJ2-7; 8 positions match TRBD2. Germline CDR1 is SGHVS and CDR2 is FNYEAQ. J gave up 4 bases and V 4 bases, and 12 bases lay outside the gene matches. The CDR3 is 16 amino acids. CDR3 sequence (DNA): TGTGCCAGCAGCTCCGTAGTCGCGGGGGGCGGATACGAGCAGTACTTC. It yields the protein CASSSVVAGGGYEQYF. Looking up the rest from reference TRBV7-6 and TRBJ2-7 gives the full variable domain: GAGVSQSPRYKVTKRGQDVALRCDPISGHVSLYWYRQALGQGPEFLTYFNYEAQQDKSGLPNDRFSAERPEGSISTLTIQRTEQRDSAMYRCASSSVVAGGGYEQYFGPGTRLTVT.